This T cell receptor beta chain appears in the sequencing data of a study of blood T cell repertoires in COVID-19. Study-wide context: Sites across the United States, Italy and Spain contributed samples from acute and convalescent COVID-19. T cells, B-cell-depleted T cells, or PBMCs provided the cDNA or gDNA that served as material.

The V gene's germline CDR1 is SGHVS and CDR2 FQNEAQ. This CDR3 is 15 amino acids long. V dropped 5 bases and J dropped 5 bases, with 18 bases sitting between them. Participant age was roughly 18 to 95 years, and participants resided in approximately 25 US areas. Participants were placed into cohorts based on the clinical history they reported. Only in-frame clones appear in the TCRdb table, and some are missing; sequencing was by immunoSEQ multiplex PCR. The repertoire includes about 300,000 clones, about nine tenths of them detected once, and less than 4.5% sits in the top ten. Sequencing input: PBMCs or T cells enriched from blood (not recorded which). The sequence was collected from a young man who had recovered from COVID-19. The rearrangement links TRBV7-8 to TRBJ2-5, with a possible D match to TRBD1 (5 bases). In nucleotides, the CDR3 is TGTGCCAGCAGCCCCCGAACTGGGGCTGGCGAGACCCAGTACTTC. Amino acid sequence: CASSPRTGAGETQYF.